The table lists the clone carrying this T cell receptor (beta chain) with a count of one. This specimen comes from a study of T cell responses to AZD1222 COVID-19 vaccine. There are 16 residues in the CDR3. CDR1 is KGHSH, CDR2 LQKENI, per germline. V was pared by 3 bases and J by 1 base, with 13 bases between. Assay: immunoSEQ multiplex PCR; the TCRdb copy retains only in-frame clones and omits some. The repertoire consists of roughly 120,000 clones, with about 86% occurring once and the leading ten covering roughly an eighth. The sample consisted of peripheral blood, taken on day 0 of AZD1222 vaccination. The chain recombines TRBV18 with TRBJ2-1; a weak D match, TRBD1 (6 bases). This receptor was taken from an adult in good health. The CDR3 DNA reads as TGTGCCAGCTCACCCCCAGTCGACAGGTCCTACAATGAGCAGTTCTTC. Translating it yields CASSPPVDRSYNEQFF.